One sample yielded the 7 T cell receptor beta chains listed below, sequenced in a study of T cell responses to AZD1222 COVID-19 vaccine. Profiling relied on immunoSEQ multiplex PCR, and the TCRdb table lists in-frame clones only, not all of them. The sample has fewer than 150,000 clones, 90% to 95% seen once. The sequencing here drew on peripheral blood, taken 28 days after the second AZD1222 dose. These receptors all stem from an adult who received the AZD1222 COVID-19 vaccine.

V and J are TRBV5-1 and TRBJ1-1; D ambiguous. Per germline, CDR1 SGHRS and CDR2 YFSETQ. V was cut by 5 bases and J by 3 bases, with 11 bases left in between. The CDR3 length is 13 residues. As DNA, the CDR3 is TGCGCCAGCAGAATAAACCCAGACACTGAAGCTTTCTTT. Protein product: CASRINPDTEAFF.

The chain carries TRBV25-1 and TRBJ1-2, with D maybe TRBD1 (5 bases). CDR1 and CDR2 (germline): MGHDK, SYGVNS. The CDR3 contains 12 residues. Trimming removed 1 base from V and 7 bases from J, with 7 bases in between. The CDR3 loop is CASSESGAGYTF. In DNA form, the CDR3 reads TGTGCCAGCAGTGAATCCGGGGCTGGCTACACCTTC.

The chain joins TRBV5-4 to TRBJ1-2, with D unresolved. This CDR3 contains 13 residues. Looked up from germline, CDR1 is SGHNT and CDR2 is YYREEE (reference sequence). Trimming removed 2 bases from V and 8 bases from J, with 13 bases in between. DNA of the CDR3: TGTGCCAGCAGCTTAGGGATAGCGGGAGGCTACACCTTC. Residues: CASSLGIAGGYTF.

The chain has TRBV9 and TRBJ1-2; 8 nucleotides align to TRBD1. J lost 6 bases, V lost 6 bases, and 10 bases had no gene match. Germline loops: CDR1 SGDLS, CDR2 YYNGEE. The CDR3 runs 14 residues. The CDR3 DNA is TGTGCCAGCAACCTCCCAGGGGGCAACGATGGCTACACCTTC. Translating it yields CASNLPGGNDGYTF. Looking up the rest from reference TRBV9 and TRBJ1-2 gives the full variable domain: DSGVTQTPKHLITATGQRVTLRCSPRSGDLSVYWYQQSLDQGLQFLIQYYNGEERAKGNILERFSAQQFPDLHSELNLSSLELGDSALYFCASNLPGGNDGYTFGSGTRLTVV.

In regard to this clone: Other DNA variants within this sample encode the same CDR3. The V gene is TRBV5-1, the J gene TRBJ2-5; unclear D gene. V was trimmed by 0 bases and J by 3 bases, leaving 9 bases between them. Per germline, CDR1 SGHRS and CDR2 YFSETQ. CDR3 length equals 14 residues. The CDR3 DNA sequence: TGCGCCAGCAGCTTGGGCCCAAGGGAAGAGACCCAGTACTTC. Translated, it gives CASSLGPREETQYF.

The chain employs TRBV5-4 and TRBJ2-5, with 10 bases identical to TRBD1. The germline V gene has CDR1 SGHNT and CDR2 YYREEE (reference sequence). The CDR3 runs to 16 residues. Trimming removed 4 bases from V and 3 bases from J; junction bases left unmatched: 9. DNA for the CDR3: TGTGCCAGCAGCCCGCGGACAGGGGGACCCGAAGAGACCCAGTACTTC. Translating gives CASSPRTGGPEETQYF.

The rearrangement uses TRBV12-5 and TRBJ2-2; 7 bases match TRBD1. J was trimmed by 4 bases and V by 5 bases; bases with no gene match: 4. The CDR3 is made up of 14 amino acids. Germline-derived CDR1 and CDR2 are LGHNT and FRNRAP. The CDR3 here is CASGQGEFTGELFF. The DNA for the CDR3 is TGTGCTAGTGGTCAGGGGGAATTCACCGGGGAGCTGTTTTTT.